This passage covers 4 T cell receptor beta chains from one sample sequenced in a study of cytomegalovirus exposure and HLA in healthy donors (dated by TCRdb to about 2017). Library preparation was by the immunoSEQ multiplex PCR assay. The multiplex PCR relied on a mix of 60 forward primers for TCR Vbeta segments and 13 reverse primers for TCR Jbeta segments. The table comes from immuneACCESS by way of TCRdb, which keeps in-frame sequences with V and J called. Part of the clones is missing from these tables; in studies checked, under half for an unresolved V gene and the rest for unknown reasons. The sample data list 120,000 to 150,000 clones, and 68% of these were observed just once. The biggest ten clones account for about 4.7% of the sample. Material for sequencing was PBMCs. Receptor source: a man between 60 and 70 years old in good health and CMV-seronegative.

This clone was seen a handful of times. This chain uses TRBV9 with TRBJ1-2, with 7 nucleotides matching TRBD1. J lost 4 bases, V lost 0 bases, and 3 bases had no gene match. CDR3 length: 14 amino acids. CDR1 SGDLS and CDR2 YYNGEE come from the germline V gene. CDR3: CASSVDRDSYGYTF. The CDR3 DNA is TGTGCCAGCAGCGTAGACAGGGACAGCTATGGCTACACCTTC.

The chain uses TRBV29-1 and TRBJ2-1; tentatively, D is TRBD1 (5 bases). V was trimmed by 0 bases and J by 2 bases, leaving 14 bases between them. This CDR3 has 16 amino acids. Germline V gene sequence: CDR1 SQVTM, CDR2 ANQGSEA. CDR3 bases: TGCAGCGTTGAAGATCAGGTGGGGCCACCCTACAATGAGCAGTTCTTC. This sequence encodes CSVEDQVGPPYNEQFF.

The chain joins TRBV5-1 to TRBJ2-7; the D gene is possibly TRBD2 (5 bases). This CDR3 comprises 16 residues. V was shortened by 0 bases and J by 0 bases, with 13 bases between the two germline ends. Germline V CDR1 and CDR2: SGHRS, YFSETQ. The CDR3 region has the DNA TGCGCCAGCAGCTTGGGGGGTGGTGGGAGCTCCTACGAGCAGTACTTC. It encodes CASSLGGGGSSYEQYF.

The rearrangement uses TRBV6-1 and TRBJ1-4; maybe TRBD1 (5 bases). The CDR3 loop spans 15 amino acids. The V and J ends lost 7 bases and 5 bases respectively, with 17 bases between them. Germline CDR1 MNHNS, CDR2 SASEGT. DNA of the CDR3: TGTGCCAGCATTGGTCTACCACGGGGGAATGAAAAACTGTTTTTT. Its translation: CASIGLPRGNEKLFF.